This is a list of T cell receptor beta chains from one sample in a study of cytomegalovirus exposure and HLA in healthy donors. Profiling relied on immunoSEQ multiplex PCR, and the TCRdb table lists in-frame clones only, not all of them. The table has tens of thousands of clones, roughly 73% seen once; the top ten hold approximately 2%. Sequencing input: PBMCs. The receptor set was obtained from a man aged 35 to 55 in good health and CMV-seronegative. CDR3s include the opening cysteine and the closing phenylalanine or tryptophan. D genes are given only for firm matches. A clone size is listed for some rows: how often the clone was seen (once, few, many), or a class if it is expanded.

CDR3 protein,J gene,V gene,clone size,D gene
CASSPRGTLIRAQYF,TRBJ2-5,TRBV28,.,.
CASSLELNTEAFF,TRBJ1-1,TRBV27,.,.
CASSPGTEKNQPQHF,TRBJ1-5,TRBV28,.,TRBD1
CASSRRQGAHEQYF,TRBJ2-7,TRBV13,.,TRBD1
CASSRGTSGKETQYF,TRBJ2-5,TRBV5-1,.,TRBD2
CSVELQEGTQYF,TRBJ2-5,TRBV29-1,.,.
CASSLEGLNNEKLFF,TRBJ1-4,TRBV5-6,.,.
CSVDSRGQGDNEQFF,TRBJ2-1,TRBV29-1,.,TRBD1
CASSLSGQGMEGYTF,TRBJ1-2,TRBV27,.,TRBD1
CASSQDGTGSDTQYF,TRBJ2-3,TRBV4-1,.,TRBD1
CASSPQGREGEQYF,TRBJ2-7,TRBV18,.,.
CASSSPSGTYEQYF,TRBJ2-7,TRBV6-5,.,.
CASSLVAGNTEAFF,TRBJ1-1,TRBV5-1,.,.
CASSSDPRDSEAFF,TRBJ1-1,TRBV5-1,once,.
CATANSGRSYNEQFF,TRBJ2-1,TRBV6-1,few,.
CASSPRDYGNEQFF,TRBJ2-1,TRBV4-2,once,TRBD2
CASESTGTGDTEAFF,TRBJ1-1,TRBV6-5,once,TRBD1
CASSLLQVDTQYF,TRBJ2-3,TRBV27,.,.
CAWSVGAGGYEQYF,TRBJ2-7,TRBV30,.,TRBD2
CASSHITGQGNGLQFF,TRBJ2-1,TRBV7-9,.,TRBD1
CASSQGRDGHNTEAFF,TRBJ1-1,TRBV4-2,.,.
CASGKGQGNTEAFF,TRBJ1-1,TRBV5-1,.,TRBD1
CSVTYTDTQYF,TRBJ2-3,TRBV29-1,.,.
CASSLGQTVGYGYTF,TRBJ1-2,TRBV9,.,.
CASPPRKGYPNTEAFF,TRBJ1-1,TRBV9,.,.